Below, 25 T cell receptor beta chains from the same sample are listed, as sequenced in a study of shared clonotypes between healthy human individuals. Profiling relied on immunoSEQ multiplex PCR, and the TCRdb table lists in-frame clones only, not all of them. Of around 530,000 clones in the sample, around 77% were seen once. The specimen was PBMCs. These receptors were obtained from a woman aged 40 to 50 in good health. Some clones in this sample may be carry-over from other donors' samples.

The rearrangement joins TRBV18 to TRBJ1-2; 7 bases match TRBD1. Germline values: CDR1 KGHSH, CDR2 LQKENI. The CDR3 length is 13 residues. After removal of 5 bases from V and 6 bases from J, the junction contained 6 bases not matched to a gene. CDR3 DNA sequence: TGTGCCAGCTCAAACAGGGGAGGAGATGGCTACACCTTC. Translated, it gives CASSNRGGDGYTF.

V is TRBV10-2 and J is TRBJ2-2, with 8 bases matching TRBD1. Germline CDR1 reads WSHSY; CDR2 reads SAAADI. The CDR3 covers 14 residues. V shed 3 bases and J 4 bases; nucleotides not matched to a gene: 1. The CDR3 sequence: CASSETGGTGELFF. In DNA form, the CDR3 reads TGCGCCAGCAGTGAAACAGGGGGCACCGGGGAGCTGTTTTTT.

The chain couples TRBV21-1 to TRBJ1-1; TRBD1, the D gene given by the table, was not confirmed from the DNA. TRBV21-1 is a pseudogene segment. This CDR3 spans 15 amino acids. The CDR3 loop is CASSNHGQGVEEAFF. The CDR3, as DNA: TGTGCCAGCAGCAATCACGGACAGGGTGTGGAGGAAGCTTTCTTT.

The genes are TRBV2 and TRBJ2-7, with D possibly matching TRBD1 (5 bases). Germline V CDR1 and CDR2: SNHLY, FYNNEI. This CDR3 spans 10 amino acids. With 4 bases removed from V and 13 bases from J, the gap between germline ends came to 11 bases. As DNA, the CDR3 is TGTGCCAGCAGTGTAATCAGGGCCTACTTC. As protein: CASSVIRAYF.

The chain recombines TRBV7-3 with TRBJ2-5; TRBD2 might be the D (6 bases). V lost 0 bases to trimming and J lost 4 bases, with 9 bases between them. The CDR3 loop spans 14 amino acids. Germline lookup yields CDR1 SGHTA and CDR2 FQGTGA. The CDR3 is CASSLTGGSETQYF. DNA of the CDR3: TGTGCCAGCAGCTTAACGGGGGGATCAGAGACCCAGTACTTC.

The chain links TRBV21-1 to TRBJ1-1; TRBD1, as called in the table, went unchecked against the DNA. TRBV21-1 is listed as a pseudogene. This CDR3 spans 15 amino acids. CDR3 nucleotides: TGTGCCAGCAGCAGCTTGCGGACAGGGGACACTGAAGCTTTCTTT. As protein: CASSSLRTGDTEAFF.

The chain uses TRBV5-1 and TRBJ2-2; D perhaps matches TRBD2 (5 bases). V was cut by 3 bases and J by 1 base, with 10 bases left in between. Germline loops: CDR1 SGHRS, CDR2 YFSETQ. The CDR3 runs 15 residues. CDR3 protein: CASSSFGENTGELFF. The CDR3 DNA is TGCGCCAGCAGCTCCTTCGGGGAGAACACCGGGGAGCTGTTTTTT.

V is TRBV30 and J is TRBJ1-2; D possibly corresponds to TRBD1 (5 bases). The CDR3 totals 15 residues. CDR1 and CDR2 from the germline V gene are GTSNPN and SVGIG (reference sequence). Trimming stripped 2 bases from V and 2 bases from J, with 15 bases between. The CDR3, as DNA: TGTGCCTGGAGTCCCCCGAGCAGGGCCAACTATGGCTACACCTTC. It codes for CAWSPPSRANYGYTF.

The rearrangement uses TRBV7-8 and TRBJ2-7; D might be TRBD1 or TRBD2, each matching 5 bases. This CDR3 spans 15 amino acids. The V end lost 7 bases, the J end lost 1 base, and 17 bases lay between the germline ends. Germline-derived CDR1 and CDR2 are SGHVS and FQNEAQ. This chain's CDR3 is CASTPWDVLSYEQYF. The CDR3 bases are TGTGCCAGCACCCCTTGGGACGTGCTATCCTACGAGCAGTACTTC. Using reference TRBV7-8 and TRBJ2-7 for the parts outside the CDR3, the full variable domain is GAGVSQSPRYKVAKRGQDVALRCDPISGHVSLFWYQQALGQGPEFLTYFQNEAQLDKSGLPSDRFFAERPEGSVSTLKIQRTQQEDSAVYLCASTPWDVLSYEQYFGPGTRLTVT.

The chain couples TRBV9 to TRBJ1-5, with 7 bases aligning to TRBD1. After removal of 2 bases from V and 0 bases from J, the junction contained 2 bases not matched to a gene. The germline V gene encodes CDR1 SGDLS and CDR2 YYNGEE. The CDR3 extends over 15 amino acids. CDR3 nucleotides: TGTGCCAGCAGCGTTACAGGGGATAGCAATCAGCCCCAGCATTTT. It encodes CASSVTGDSNQPQHF.

The genes are TRBV6-1 and TRBJ2-2, with D perhaps TRBD2 (5 bases). The V and J ends lost 5 bases and 5 bases respectively, with 9 bases between them. Germline loops: CDR1 MNHNS, CDR2 SASEGT. The CDR3 is 13 residues long. The CDR3 nucleotides read TGTGCCAGCAGTTATCCGGGAACCGGGGAGCTGTTTTTT. It is translated as CASSYPGTGELFF.

This clone was seen repeatedly, ten times or more. This rearrangement joins TRBV6-5 to TRBJ1-2; weak D call: TRBD1 (5 bases). Germline lookup yields CDR1 MNHEY and CDR2 SVGAGI. Trimming took 5 bases from V and 3 from J, leaving 10 bases between them. This CDR3 is built from 13 residues. CDR3 in DNA: TGTGCCAGCAGTCCAGGGAAGTACTATGGCTACACCTTC. Protein sequence: CASSPGKYYGYTF.

CDR3 region: CAISLGGEQYF. The CDR3 nucleotides are TGTGCCATCAGTTTGGGAGGCGAGCAGTACTTC. The gene calls are TRBV10-3 and TRBJ2-7, with D perhaps matching TRBD2 (6 bases). The length of the CDR3 is 11 residues. Between the trimmed V and J ends, which lost 5 bases and 6 bases, there was a span of 8 bases. CDR1 and CDR2 from the germline V gene are ENHRY and SYGVKD.

The chain couples TRBV7-3 to TRBJ2-7; D uncertain. The CDR3 totals 15 residues. CDR1 and CDR2 (germline): SGHTA, FQGTGA. V shed 1 base and J shed 2 bases, with 12 bases lying between them. This CDR3 is CASSLSSNGPYEQYF. CDR3 DNA sequence: TGTGCCAGCAGCTTAAGCTCTAACGGGCCCTACGAGCAGTACTTC.

The chain couples TRBV5-4 to TRBJ2-1; 12 positions match TRBD2. The CDR3 consists of 15 residues. CDR1 SGHNT and CDR2 YYREEE come from the germline V gene (reference sequence). Unmatched junction bases numbered 5, after V lost 5 bases and J lost 5 bases. CDR3: CASSFGLAGNNEQFF. In DNA, the CDR3 is TGTGCCAGCAGTTTTGGACTAGCGGGGAACAATGAGCAGTTCTTC.

There are a few counts of this clone. CDR3 nucleotide sequence: TGTGCCACCCACTTAGCGCCCCAAGAGACCCAGTACTTC. This codes for CATHLAPQETQYF. The chain employs TRBV10-3 and TRBJ2-5; weak D call: TRBD2 (5 bases). This CDR3 contains 13 residues. Germline CDR1 ENHRY, CDR2 SYGVKD. Between the trimmed V and J ends, which lost 10 bases and 1 base, there was a span of 13 bases.

Points on this clone: At one boundary the junction diverges from the germline segment, which might be a read error. At the DNA level, this CDR3 is encoded by other sequences in the same sample as well. V usage is TRBV30 and J usage is TRBJ1-6; TRBD1 matches at 8 bases. The CDR3 sequence is 16 residues long. Germline assignment: CDR1 GTSNPN and CDR2 SVGIG (reference sequence). The CDR3 protein is CAWSADRGLTGSPLHF. The CDR3 DNA follows: TGTGCCTGGAGCGCCGACAGGGGCCTCACGGGATCACCACTCCACTTT.

This clone was recorded once. This chain links TRBV10-3 with TRBJ2-1; 7 bases match TRBD1. Looked up from germline, CDR1 is ENHRY and CDR2 is SYGVKD. This CDR3 spans 17 amino acids. V lost 1 base and J lost 2; bases outside the gene matches: 8. CDR3 nucleotides: TGTGCCATCAGTGAGTTCCAACCGGGACAGACCTACAATGAGCAGTTCTTC. It is translated as CAISEFQPGQTYNEQFF.

This chain links TRBV2 with TRBJ2-3; 12 bases map to TRBD2. Germline values: CDR1 SNHLY, CDR2 FYNNEI. The CDR3 consists of 15 residues. Germline trimming cut 6 bases from V and 5 bases from J; bases unmatched to any gene: 6. The CDR3 protein is CASRSRLAGEDTQYF. The CDR3 DNA reads TGTGCCAGCAGATCCAGACTAGCGGGAGAAGATACGCAGTATTTT.

CDR3 loop: CASSPSHVSYEQYF. The CDR3 coding sequence is TGTGCCAGCAGCCCCTCACACGTCTCCTACGAGCAGTACTTC. The chain combines TRBV7-8 with TRBJ2-5; D is uncertain. Near its end, the DNA agrees better with TRBJ2-7, so the J call may be wrong. Germline V lookup: CDR1 SGHVS, CDR2 FQNEAQ. The CDR3 extends over 14 amino acids.

The genes are TRBV7-2 and TRBJ2-3, with D possibly being TRBD2 (5 bases). CDR1 is SGHTA, CDR2 FQGNSA, per germline. V was clipped by 1 base and J by 4 bases, with 15 bases between them. This CDR3 is 16 amino acids long. The CDR3 sequence is CASSLGLAILADTQYF. The DNA of the CDR3 is TGTGCCAGCAGCTTAGGCCTAGCAATACTAGCAGATACGCAGTATTTT.

V usage is TRBV10-2 and J usage is TRBJ2-7; 9 bases map to TRBD2. V lost 6 bases, J lost 1 base, and 4 bases stayed unmatched. The V gene's germline CDR1 is WSHSY and CDR2 SAAADI. The CDR3 is 14 amino acids. CDR3 amino acids: CASRGLAGSYEQYF. The CDR3 region has the DNA TGCGCCAGCAGGGGGCTAGCGGGATCCTACGAGCAGTACTTC.

The chain has TRBV29-1 and TRBJ2-1, with D unresolved. The CDR3 is 13 amino acids. Trimming removed 3 bases at V and 6 bases at J, with 12 bases between. Germline CDR1 reads SQVTM; CDR2 reads ANQGSEA. The CDR3 nucleotides are TGCAGCGTTGATAAATCTTACAGCAATGAGCAGTTCTTC. This translates into CSVDKSYSNEQFF.

The chain employs TRBV2 and TRBJ2-3, with no clear D. Germline CDR1 is SNHLY and CDR2 is FYNNEI. The CDR3 is 15 amino acids. V lost 8 bases and J lost 3, with 18 bases in between. CDR3 sequence: CASGSGPGSTDTQYF. In DNA form, the CDR3 reads TGTGCCAGCGGCAGTGGACCAGGTAGTACAGATACGCAGTATTTT.

This sequence joins TRBV28 and TRBJ2-5; a possible D gene is TRBD1 (6 bases). V was clipped by 10 bases and J by 3 bases, with 15 bases between them. There are 13 residues in the CDR3. The germline V gene encodes CDR1 MDHEN and CDR2 SYDVKM. The CDR3 here is CATLDRYKETQYF. The CDR3 bases are TGTGCCACCCTAGACAGGTACAAAGAGACCCAGTACTTC.